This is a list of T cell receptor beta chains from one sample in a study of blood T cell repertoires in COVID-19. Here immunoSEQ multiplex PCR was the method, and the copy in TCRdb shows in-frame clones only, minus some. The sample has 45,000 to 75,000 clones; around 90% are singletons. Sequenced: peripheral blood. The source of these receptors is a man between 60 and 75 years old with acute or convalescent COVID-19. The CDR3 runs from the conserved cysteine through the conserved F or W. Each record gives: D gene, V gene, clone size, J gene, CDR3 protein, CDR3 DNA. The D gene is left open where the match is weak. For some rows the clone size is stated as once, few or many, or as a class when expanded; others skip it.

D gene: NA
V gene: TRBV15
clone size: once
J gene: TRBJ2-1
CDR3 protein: CATSRGMEGVHNEQFF
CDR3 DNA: TGTGCCACCAGCAGAGGCATGGAGGGAGTACACAATGAGCAGTTCTTC

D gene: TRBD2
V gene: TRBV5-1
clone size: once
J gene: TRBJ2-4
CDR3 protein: CASSLGLAGARDIQYF
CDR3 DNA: TGCGCCAGCAGCCTGGGACTAGCGGGAGCGAGAGACATTCAGTACTTC

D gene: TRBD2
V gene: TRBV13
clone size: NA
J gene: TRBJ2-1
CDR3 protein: CASSVRLAIGDEQFF
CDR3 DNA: TGTGCCAGCAGCGTCCGACTAGCGATAGGGGATGAGCAGTTCTTC

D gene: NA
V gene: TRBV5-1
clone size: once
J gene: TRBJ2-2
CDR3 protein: CASSLDQLNTGELFF
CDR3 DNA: TGCGCCAGCAGCTTGGACCAGTTGAACACCGGGGAGCTGTTTTTT

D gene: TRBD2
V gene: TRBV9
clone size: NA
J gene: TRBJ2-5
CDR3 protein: CASSSGGASGLTQYF
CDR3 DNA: TGTGCCAGCAGCTCGGGGGGGGCTAGCGGCCTTACCCAGTACTTC

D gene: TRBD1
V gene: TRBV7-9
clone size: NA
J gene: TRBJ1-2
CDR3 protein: CASSLQGAQNYGYTF
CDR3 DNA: TGTGCCAGCAGCTTACAGGGGGCTCAGAACTATGGCTACACCTTC

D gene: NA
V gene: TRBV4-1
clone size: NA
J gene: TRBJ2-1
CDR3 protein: CASSQAGYNEQFF
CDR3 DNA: TGCGCCAGCAGCCAAGCGGGGTACAATGAGCAGTTCTTC

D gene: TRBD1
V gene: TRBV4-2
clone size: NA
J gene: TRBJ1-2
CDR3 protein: CASSQDGDSLYGYTF
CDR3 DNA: TGTGCCAGCAGCCAAGATGGGGACAGTCTCTATGGCTACACCTTC

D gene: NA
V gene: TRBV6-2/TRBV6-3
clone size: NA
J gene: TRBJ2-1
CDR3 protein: CASSARQFPQFF
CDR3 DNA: TGTGCCAGCAGCGCACGACAGTTTCCGCAGTTCTTC

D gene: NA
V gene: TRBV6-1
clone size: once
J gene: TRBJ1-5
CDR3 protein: CASSEGVYSNQPQHF
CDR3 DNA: TGTGCCAGCAGTGAAGGAGTTTATAGCAATCAGCCCCAGCATTTT

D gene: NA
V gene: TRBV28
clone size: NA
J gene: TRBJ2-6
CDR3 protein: CASSPGGVGANVLTF
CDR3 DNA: TGTGCCAGCAGCCCCGGAGGGGTAGGGGCCAACGTCCTGACTTTC

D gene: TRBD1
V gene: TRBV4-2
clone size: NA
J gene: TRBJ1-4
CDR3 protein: CASSQETGSVKLFF
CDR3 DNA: TGTGCCAGCAGCCAAGAGACAGGGTCCGTAAAACTGTTTTTT

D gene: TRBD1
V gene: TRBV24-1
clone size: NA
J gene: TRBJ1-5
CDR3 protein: CATSDPGTGGGGDNQPQHF
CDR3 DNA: TGTGCCACCAGTGATCCCGGGACAGGGGGCGGGGGTGACAATCAGCCCCAGCATTTT

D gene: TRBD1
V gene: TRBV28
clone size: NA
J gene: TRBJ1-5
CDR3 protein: CASSETGGRNQPQHF
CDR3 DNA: TGTGCCAGCAGTGAGACAGGGGGCCGCAATCAGCCCCAGCATTTT

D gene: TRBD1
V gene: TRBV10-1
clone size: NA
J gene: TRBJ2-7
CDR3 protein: CASSRQGAKEQYF
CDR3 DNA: TGCGCCAGCAGTAGACAGGGGGCGAAGGAGCAGTACTTC

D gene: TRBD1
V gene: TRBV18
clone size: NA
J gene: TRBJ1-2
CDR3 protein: CASSPGQGFDYGYTF
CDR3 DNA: TGTGCCAGCTCACCCGGACAGGGGTTCGACTATGGCTACACCTTC

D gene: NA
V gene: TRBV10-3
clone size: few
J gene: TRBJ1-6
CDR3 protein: CATRTEALVLWNSPLHF
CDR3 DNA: TGTGCCACCAGGACAGAGGCCCTCGTTTTATGGAATTCACCCCTCCACTTT

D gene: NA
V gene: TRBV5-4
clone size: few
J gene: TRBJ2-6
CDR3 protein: CASSFGGRSSGANVLTF
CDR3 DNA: TGTGCCAGCAGCTTTGGGGGGAGAAGCTCTGGGGCCAACGTCCTGACTTTC

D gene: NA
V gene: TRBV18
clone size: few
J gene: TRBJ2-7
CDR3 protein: CASSLLGLYEQYF
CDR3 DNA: TGTGCCAGCTCACTACTGGGGCTCTACGAGCAGTACTTC

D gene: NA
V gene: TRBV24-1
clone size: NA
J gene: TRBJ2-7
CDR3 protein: CATSDSSLSTGFGEQYF
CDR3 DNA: TGTGCCACCAGTGACTCATCGCTATCGACAGGTTTCGGCGAGCAGTACTTC

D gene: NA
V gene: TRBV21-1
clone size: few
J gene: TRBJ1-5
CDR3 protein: CASSKECVSGNQPQHF
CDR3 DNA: TGTGCCAGCAGCAAAGAATGTGTTTCGGGGAATCAGCCCCAGCATTTT

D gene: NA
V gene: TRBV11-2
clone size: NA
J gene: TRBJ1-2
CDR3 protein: CASTHRGDYGYTF
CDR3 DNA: TGTGCCAGCACCCACCGGGGGGACTATGGCTACACCTTC

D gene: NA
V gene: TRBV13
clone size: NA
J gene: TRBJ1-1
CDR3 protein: CASSLVGARNEAFF
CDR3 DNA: TGTGCCAGCAGCTTAGTTGGGGCCAGAAACGAAGCTTTCTTT

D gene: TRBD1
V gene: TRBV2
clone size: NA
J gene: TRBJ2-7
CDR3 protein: CASRTTGGAGEQYF
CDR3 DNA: TGTGCCAGCAGAACAACAGGGGGCGCGGGGGAGCAGTACTTC

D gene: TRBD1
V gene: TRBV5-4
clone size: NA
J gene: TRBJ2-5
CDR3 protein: CASSLGTGGRIETQYF
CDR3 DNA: TGTGCCAGCAGCTTGGGGACAGGAGGCCGAATAGAGACCCAGTACTTC

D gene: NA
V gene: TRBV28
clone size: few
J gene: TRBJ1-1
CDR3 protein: CASSLIGAGTEAFF
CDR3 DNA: TGTGCCAGCAGTTTAATAGGGGCAGGGACTGAAGCTTTCTTT

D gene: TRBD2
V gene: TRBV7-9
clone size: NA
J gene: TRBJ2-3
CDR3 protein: CASSLSLLTSGRAAGTQYF
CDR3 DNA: TGTGCCAGCAGCTTATCCCTACTAACTAGCGGGAGGGCCGCGGGTACGCAGTATTTT

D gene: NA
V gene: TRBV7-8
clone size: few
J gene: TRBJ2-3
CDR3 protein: CASSTRGDSYTDTQYF
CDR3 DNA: TGTGCCAGCAGCACCCGCGGGGACTCTTACACAGATACGCAGTATTTT

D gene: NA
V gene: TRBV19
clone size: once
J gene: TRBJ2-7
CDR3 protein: CASSTGGAGAEQYF
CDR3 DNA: TGTGCCAGTAGTACCGGAGGGGCTGGGGCCGAGCAGTACTTC

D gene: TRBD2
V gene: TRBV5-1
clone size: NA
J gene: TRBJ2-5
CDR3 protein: CASSTGLAGGPQTQYF
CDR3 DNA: TGCGCCAGCAGCACTGGACTAGCGGGAGGGCCTCAGACCCAGTACTTC

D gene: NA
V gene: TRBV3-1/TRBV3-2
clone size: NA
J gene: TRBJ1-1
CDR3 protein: CASSQDRGNSEAFF
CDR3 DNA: TGTGCCAGCAGCCAAGATCGCGGGAACTCTGAAGCTTTCTTT

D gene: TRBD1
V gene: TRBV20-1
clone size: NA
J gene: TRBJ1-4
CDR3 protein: CSASPYGQGKEKLFF
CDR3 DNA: TGCAGTGCTAGTCCCTATGGACAGGGGAAGGAAAAACTGTTTTTT

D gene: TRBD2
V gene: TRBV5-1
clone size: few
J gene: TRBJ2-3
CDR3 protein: CASSLSSGTTDTQYF
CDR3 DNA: TGCGCCAGCAGCTTGTCTAGCGGAACCACAGATACGCAGTATTTT

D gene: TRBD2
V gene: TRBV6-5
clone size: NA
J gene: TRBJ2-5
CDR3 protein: CASSKRELETQYF
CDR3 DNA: TGTGCCAGCAGTAAGCGGGAGCTTGAGACCCAGTACTTC

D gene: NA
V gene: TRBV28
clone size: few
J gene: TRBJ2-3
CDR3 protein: CASSLLRAGDTQYF
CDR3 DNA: TGTGCCAGCAGTTTACTTCGGGCGGGGGATACGCAGTATTTT

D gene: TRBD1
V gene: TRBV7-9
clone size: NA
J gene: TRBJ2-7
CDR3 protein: CASSHGTGGYSYEQYF
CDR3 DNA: TGTGCCAGCAGCCACGGGACAGGGGGTTACTCCTACGAGCAGTACTTC

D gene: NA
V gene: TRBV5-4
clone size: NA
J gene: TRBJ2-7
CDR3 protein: CASSLVGRLAGEQYF
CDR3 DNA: TGTGCCAGCAGCTTGGTTGGGAGGCTGGCGGGGGAGCAGTACTTC

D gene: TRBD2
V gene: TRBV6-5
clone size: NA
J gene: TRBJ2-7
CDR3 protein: CASTRTSGMEQYF
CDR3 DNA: TGTGCCAGCACCCGGACTAGCGGGATGGAGCAGTACTTC

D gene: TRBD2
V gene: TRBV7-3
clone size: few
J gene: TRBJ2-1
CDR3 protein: CASSLAPGLAGGEGRNEQFF
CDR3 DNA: TGTGCCAGCAGCTTAGCTCCGGGACTAGCGGGAGGGGAGGGAAGAAATGAGCAGTTCTTC

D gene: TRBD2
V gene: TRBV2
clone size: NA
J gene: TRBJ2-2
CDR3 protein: CASMRLAGNTGELFF
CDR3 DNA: TGTGCCAGCATGAGACTAGCGGGTAACACCGGGGAGCTGTTTTTT

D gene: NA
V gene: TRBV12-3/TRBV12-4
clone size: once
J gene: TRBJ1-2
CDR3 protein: CASSRVINNGYTF
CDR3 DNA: TGTGCCAGCAGCCGGGTCATAAACAACGGCTACACCTTC

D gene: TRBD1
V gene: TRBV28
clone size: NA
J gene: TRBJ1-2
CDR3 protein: CASSLQGGESYGYTF
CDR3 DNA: TGTGCCAGCAGTCTACAGGGGGGAGAATCCTATGGCTACACCTTC

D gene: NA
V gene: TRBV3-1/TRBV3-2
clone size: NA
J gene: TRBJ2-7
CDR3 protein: CASSPGYEQYF
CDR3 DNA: TGTGCCAGCAGCCCGGGTTACGAGCAGTACTTC

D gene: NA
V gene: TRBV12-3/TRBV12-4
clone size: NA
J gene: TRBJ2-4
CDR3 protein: CASSTGTLPIQYF
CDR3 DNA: TGTGCCAGCAGTACCGGGACTTTACCCATTCAGTACTTC

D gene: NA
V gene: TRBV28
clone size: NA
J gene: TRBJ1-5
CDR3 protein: CASSSSAQHF
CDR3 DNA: TGTGCCAGCAGTTCCTCTGCCCAGCATTTT

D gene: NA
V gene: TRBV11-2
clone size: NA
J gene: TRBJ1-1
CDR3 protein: CASSLVAPPDYLNTEAFF
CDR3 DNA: TGTGCCAGCAGCTTAGTAGCCCCCCCCGACTACCTGAACACTGAAGCTTTCTTT

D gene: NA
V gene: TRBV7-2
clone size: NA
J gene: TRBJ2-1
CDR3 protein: CASSARTGTNEQFF
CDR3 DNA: TGTGCCAGCAGCGCCCGAACAGGGACGAATGAGCAGTTCTTC

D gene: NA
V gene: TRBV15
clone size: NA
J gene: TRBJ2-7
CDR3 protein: CATSPGADYEQYF
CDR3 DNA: TGTGCCACCAGCCCTGGGGCCGACTACGAGCAGTACTTC

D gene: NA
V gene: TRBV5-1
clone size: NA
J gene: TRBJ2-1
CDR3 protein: CASSLARSSYNEQFF
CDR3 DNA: TGCGCCAGCAGCTTGGCTCGCAGCTCCTACAATGAGCAGTTCTTC

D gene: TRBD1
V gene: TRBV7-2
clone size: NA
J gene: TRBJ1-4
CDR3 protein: CASSLGRRGEKLFF
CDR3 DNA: TGTGCCAGCAGCTTGGGGCGCAGGGGGGAAAAACTGTTTTTT

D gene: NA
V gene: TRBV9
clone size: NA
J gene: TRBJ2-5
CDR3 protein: CASSYQGGQETQYF
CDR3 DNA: TGTGCCAGCAGCTACCAGGGGGGTCAAGAGACCCAGTACTTC